The clone carrying this TCR beta chain was detected only a few times. Its antigen is unknown. Trimming removed 9 bases at V and 0 bases at J, with 23 bases between. The CDR3 is made up of 17 amino acids. This sample was included in a study of blood T cells in healthy people across ages. Overall study findings and caveats: Changes seen in expanded clonotypes were possibly confounded by donor CMV status left unknown. When set beside aged donors, long-lived donors presented more naive CD4+ cells and higher diversity.

Through a sample-barcoded 5' primer and a J-beta primer mix, a second PCR was run for roughly 6 to 11 cycles. Every sample gave at least 2.5 million paired-end reads containing CDR3. TCRdb recomputed calls from the 5' RACE reads with MiXCR, one row per CDR3 protein. The profile shows 450,000 to 700,000 distinct CDR3 sequences, about 26% of them singletons. V and J are TRBV12-3 or TRBV12-4 and TRBJ2-5; D may correspond to TRBD1 or TRBD2 (5 bases each). Source material: blood. The clonotype originates from a woman aged 70 to 79 in good health. The DNA of the CDR3 is TGTGCCAGTAGTCCCTCCAGGGAGAGAGGGGACCAAGAGACCCAGTACTTC. Protein sequence: CASSPSRERGDQETQYF.